Presented here are 29 T cell receptor beta chains from one specimen sequenced in a study of siplizumab effects on memory and regulatory T cells. Using immunoSEQ multiplex PCR, the repertoire was profiled, and TCRdb retains in-frame clones only, with some absent. The table includes about 50,000 clones, over 90% detected once. The sample was CD8+ T cells sorted from blood. All receptors come from a human donor in good health.

The chain has TRBV13 and TRBJ1-1; D not resolved. Trimming removed 1 base at V and 5 bases at J, with 8 bases between. The CDR3 consists of 13 residues. The V gene's germline CDR1 is PRHDT and CDR2 FYEKMQ (reference sequence). In DNA, the CDR3 is TGTGCCAGCAGCTTAGATCTGGGGACTGAAGCTTTCTTT. It yields the protein CASSLDLGTEAFF.

The chain carries TRBV18 and TRBJ2-7, with D possibly matching TRBD1 (6 bases). The V end lost 0 bases, the J end lost 4 bases, and 13 bases lay between the germline ends. This CDR3 has 15 residues. Germline V gives CDR1 KGHSH, CDR2 LQKENI. This CDR3 reads CASSPPGTRSYEQYF. DNA for the CDR3: TGTGCCAGCTCACCACCCGGGACAAGGAGTTACGAGCAGTACTTC.

The V gene is TRBV25-1, the J gene TRBJ2-2, with D tentatively TRBD1 (5 bases). The V end lost 0 bases, the J end lost 3 bases, and 5 bases lay between the germline ends. Germline CDR1 reads MGHDK; CDR2 reads SYGVNS. This CDR3 comprises 14 residues. The CDR3 DNA reads TGTGCCAGCAGTGAATACAGGGACACCGGGGAGCTGTTTTTT. Its protein product is CASSEYRDTGELFF.

The V call is TRBV2, the J call TRBJ1-1; unclear D gene. This CDR3 contains 11 residues. V lost 5 bases and J 6 bases, leaving 7 bases between the germline ends. Per germline, CDR1 SNHLY and CDR2 FYNNEI. The CDR3 DNA follows: TGTGCCAGCAGTCGAGGGTCTGAAGCTTTCTTT. Encoded protein: CASSRGSEAFF.

The V and J genes are TRBV28 and TRBJ2-7, with D perhaps TRBD2 (5 bases). V was cut by 4 bases and J by 5 bases, with 21 bases left in between. Germline CDR1 reads MDHEN; CDR2 reads SYDVKM. The CDR3 loop spans 16 amino acids. The CDR3: CASSSQKWTPSHEQYF. DNA of the CDR3: TGTGCCAGCAGTTCGCAAAAATGGACTCCTTCCCACGAGCAGTACTTC.

V is TRBV4-1 and J is TRBJ2-1, with a tentative D call TRBD1 (6 bases). The CDR3 length is 14 residues. Trimming cost V 1 base and J 15 bases, with 19 bases left between them. CDR1 MGHRA and CDR2 YSYEKL come from the germline V gene. CDR3 in DNA: TGCGCCAGCAGCCAAGCCCAGGGGCCTCCGCCCCGGTTCTTC. Its translation is CASSQAQGPPPRFF.

The chain combines TRBV29-1 with TRBJ2-5; no clear D gene. V was shortened by 1 base and J by 5 bases, with 2 bases between the two germline ends. Germline V gene data show CDR1 as SQVTM and CDR2 as ANQGSEA. The CDR3 has 10 amino acids. The CDR3 here is CSVEGETQYF. CDR3 sequence (DNA): TGCAGCGTTGAAGGGGAGACCCAGTACTTC. The full variable domain, in which reference TRBV29-1 and TRBJ2-5 provide the parts outside the CDR3, is SAVISQKPSRDICQRGTSLTIQCQVDSQVTMMFWYRQQPGQSLTLIATANQGSEATYESGFVIDKFPISRPNLTFSTLTVSNMSPEDSSIYLCSVEGETQYFGPGTRLLVL.

The J gene is TRBJ2-2, the V gene TRBV7-6, with 10 bases aligning to TRBD1. In germline, CDR1 is SGHVS, CDR2 FNYEAQ. This CDR3 has 16 amino acids. Trimming cost V 0 bases and J 3 bases; bases outside gene matches: 1. CDR3 protein: CASSLAGQGYTGELFF. DNA for the CDR3: TGTGCCAGCAGCTTAGCGGGACAGGGGTACACCGGGGAGCTGTTTTTT.

This rearrangement joins TRBV6-5 to TRBJ1-1; D call uncertain. This CDR3 has 13 amino acids. Trimming took 0 bases from V and 4 from J, leaving 6 bases between them. CDR1 and CDR2 from the germline V gene are MNHEY and SVGAGI. The CDR3 sequence: CASSYSKGTEAFF. The CDR3 DNA follows: TGTGCCAGCAGTTACTCGAAGGGCACTGAAGCTTTCTTT.

This chain links TRBV5-6 with TRBJ1-1; D not certain. The CDR3 length is 13 residues. V gave up 2 bases and J gave up 5 bases, with 10 bases separating them. The germline V gene encodes CDR1 SGHDT and CDR2 YYEEEE. CDR3 region: CASSLDQDTEAFF. In nucleotides, the CDR3 is TGTGCCAGCAGCTTAGATCAGGATACTGAAGCTTTCTTT.

The chain links TRBV28 to TRBJ1-2, with TRBD1 as a possible D gene (5 bases). CDR1 is MDHEN and CDR2 is SYDVKM in the germline V gene. CDR3 length: 12 residues. Trimming shortened V by 8 bases and J by 7 bases, and 14 bases separated the two germline ends. In DNA, the CDR3 is TGTGCCAGCCAAGCAGTCAGGGTTGGCTACACCTTC. Amino acid sequence: CASQAVRVGYTF.

In its sample, this clone was seen a few times. The chain has TRBV11-2 and TRBJ1-4; D is possibly TRBD1 (5 bases). Germline assignment: CDR1 SGHAT and CDR2 FQNNGV. This CDR3 comprises 14 residues. V lost 3 bases and J 7 bases, leaving 12 bases between the germline ends. For the CDR3, the DNA is TGTGCCAGCAGCTTGGGGCATAGAGGTGAAAAACTGTTTTTT. Protein product: CASSLGHRGEKLFF.

The chain joins TRBV7-9 to TRBJ2-5, with D maybe TRBD2 (5 bases). CDR1 is SEHNR and CDR2 is FQNEAQ in the germline V gene (reference sequence). V lost 6 bases and J 1 base, leaving 12 bases between the germline ends. CDR3 size: 14 residues. For the CDR3, the DNA is TGTGCCAGCAGGGAGGCCCCTCTCCAAGAGACCCAGTACTTC. Translation gives CASREAPLQETQYF.

V and J are TRBV19 and TRBJ1-2; D uncertain. V was trimmed by 5 bases and J by 7 bases, leaving 14 bases between them. The CDR3 extends over 13 amino acids. Germline V gene lookup returns CDR1 LNHDA and CDR2 SQIVND (reference sequence). The CDR3 loop is CASSATNRAGYTF. The CDR3 DNA reads as TGTGCCAGTAGTGCGACAAATAGGGCTGGCTACACCTTC.

The chain links TRBV29-1 to TRBJ2-3; unclear D gene. The CDR3 has 12 amino acids. Trimming removed 2 bases at V and 5 bases at J, with 8 bases between. CDR1 is SQVTM, CDR2 ANQGSEA, per germline. The CDR3 here is CSVENYRDTQYF. The CDR3 nucleotides read TGCAGCGTTGAAAATTACCGAGATACGCAGTATTTT.

The chain couples TRBV27 to TRBJ2-7; D remains unclear. The CDR3 runs to 15 residues. Between the trimmed V and J ends, which lost 3 bases and 4 bases, there was a span of 16 bases. Germline CDR1 and CDR2: MNHEY and SMNVEV (reference sequence). The CDR3 coding sequence is TGTGCCAGCAGTTTTCTTCCCGGGCCCTATTACGAGCAGTACTTC. This translates into CASSFLPGPYYEQYF.

This chain connects TRBV27 to TRBJ1-1, with D possibly being TRBD1 (5 bases). Trimming took off 1 base at V and 2 bases at J, with 11 bases between the two ends. This CDR3 has 15 amino acids. Germline CDR1 MNHEY, CDR2 SMNVEV (reference sequence). CDR3 nucleotide sequence: TGTGCCAGCAGTTTATGGGGCAGTTTAAACACTGAAGCTTTCTTT. Its protein product is CASSLWGSLNTEAFF.

The rearrangement links TRBV5-1 to TRBJ2-1; D unclear. The V and J ends lost 4 bases and 5 bases respectively, with 7 bases between them. Germline values: CDR1 SGHRS, CDR2 YFSETQ. This CDR3 contains 12 residues. The CDR3 DNA is TGCGCCAGCAGCCAAGTTCACAATGAGCAGTTCTTC. It yields the protein CASSQVHNEQFF. Together with reference TRBV5-1 and TRBJ2-1, the CDR3 gives the full variable domain: KAGVTQTPRYLIKTRGQQVTLSCSPISGHRSVSWYQQTPGQGLQFLFEYFSETQRNKGNFPGRFSGRQFSNSRSEMNVSTLELGDSALYLCASSQVHNEQFFGPGTRLTVL.

The chain recombines TRBV19 with TRBJ2-1, with 8 bases identical to TRBD2. J lost 9 bases, V lost 10 bases, and 11 bases had no gene match. The CDR3 totals 13 residues. Germline lookup yields CDR1 LNHDA and CDR2 SQIVND (reference sequence). CDR3 amino acids: CANPKREIIEQFF. DNA of the CDR3: TGTGCCAACCCCAAGCGGGAGATTATTGAGCAGTTCTTC.

This rearrangement joins TRBV10-2 to TRBJ2-7; possibly TRBD1 for D (5 bases). The germline V and J ends were trimmed by 8 bases and 6 bases, with 26 bases remaining between them. This CDR3 has 16 amino acids. Germline values: CDR1 WSHSY, CDR2 SAAADI. The DNA of the CDR3 is TGCGCCAGCGGCCCCTCTGATTGGTCCAGGGAAGGCGAGCAGTACTTC. Protein sequence: CASGPSDWSREGEQYF.

J is TRBJ2-1 and V is TRBV9; unclear D gene. Trimming pared 3 bases from V and 3 bases from J, leaving 16 bases between. This CDR3 spans 16 amino acids. In germline, CDR1 is SGDLS, CDR2 YYNGEE. CDR3 region: CASSAPGPDHYNEQFF. CDR3 nucleotides: TGTGCCAGCAGCGCCCCAGGACCCGACCACTACAATGAGCAGTTCTTC.

The V and J genes are TRBV28 and TRBJ2-7; TRBD2 is a possible D gene (5 bases). Trimming pared 5 bases from V and 6 bases from J, leaving 20 bases between. CDR3 length: 15 residues. CDR1 is MDHEN, CDR2 SYDVKM, per germline. CDR3 bases: TGTGCCAGCAGTAATCCGGGAAGATCCCCGGGCGAGCAGTACTTC. This gives the protein CASSNPGRSPGEQYF.

The rearrangement joins TRBV4-1 to TRBJ2-7, with a weak D call TRBD2 (5 bases). Germline V gives CDR1 MGHRA, CDR2 YSYEKL. The CDR3 spans 13 residues. V lost 0 bases and J lost 5, with 8 bases in between. The CDR3 region is CASSQDMRDEQYF. CDR3 in DNA: TGCGCCAGCAGCCAAGATATGCGGGACGAGCAGTACTTC.

The chain employs TRBV2 and TRBJ2-5; the D gene is possibly TRBD1 (6 bases). CDR3 length equals 14 residues. CDR1 and CDR2 from the germline V gene are SNHLY and FYNNEI. V shed 10 bases and J shed 1 base, with 16 bases lying between them. The CDR3 loop reads CAIVPRDTQETQYF. CDR3 in DNA: TGTGCCATCGTACCTCGGGACACCCAAGAGACCCAGTACTTC.

The V and J genes are TRBV10-3 and TRBJ2-7; D is undetermined. CDR3 size: 12 residues. Germline-derived CDR1 and CDR2 are ENHRY and SYGVKD. The V end was cut by 7 bases, the J end by 4 bases, with 11 bases between. The CDR3 DNA reads as TGTGCCATCATGGAGATAGGGTACGAGCAGTACTTC. Its translation is CAIMEIGYEQYF.

J is TRBJ2-5 and V is TRBV5-1; perhaps TRBD1 as D (5 bases). Germline V lookup: CDR1 SGHRS, CDR2 YFSETQ. Between the trimmed V and J ends, which lost 1 base and 5 bases, there was a span of 15 bases. The CDR3 contains 15 residues. The CDR3: CASSLSVQAVETQYF. In DNA form, the CDR3 reads TGCGCCAGCAGCTTGTCGGTACAGGCGGTTGAGACCCAGTACTTC.

The chain combines TRBV11-2 with TRBJ2-5; D unclear. Trimming removed 5 bases at V and 2 bases at J, with 6 bases between. Germline-derived CDR1 and CDR2 are SGHAT and FQNNGV. The CDR3 has 12 residues. The CDR3 reads CASSAVQETQYF. Here the CDR3 DNA reads TGTGCCAGCAGCGCCGTTCAAGAGACCCAGTACTTC.

This clone has just a few counts. V is TRBV4-1 and J is TRBJ1-1, with D uncertain. V dropped 1 base and J dropped 1 base, with 13 bases sitting between them. Germline V gene sequence: CDR1 MGHRA, CDR2 YSYEKL. The CDR3 consists of 16 residues. This CDR3 reads CASSQGRGGPNTEAFF. For the CDR3, the DNA is TGCGCCAGCAGCCAAGGCCGCGGCGGCCCGAACACTGAAGCTTTCTTT.

The V and J genes are TRBV29-1 and TRBJ2-7; D might be TRBD2 (5 bases). V was cut by 1 base and J by 3 bases, with 13 bases left in between. The CDR3 is 14 amino acids. Germline values: CDR1 SQVTM, CDR2 ANQGSEA. CDR3 sequence (DNA): TGCAGCGTTGAAGTCGGTAGCGAGGTCTACGAGCAGTACTTC. Translation gives CSVEVGSEVYEQYF.